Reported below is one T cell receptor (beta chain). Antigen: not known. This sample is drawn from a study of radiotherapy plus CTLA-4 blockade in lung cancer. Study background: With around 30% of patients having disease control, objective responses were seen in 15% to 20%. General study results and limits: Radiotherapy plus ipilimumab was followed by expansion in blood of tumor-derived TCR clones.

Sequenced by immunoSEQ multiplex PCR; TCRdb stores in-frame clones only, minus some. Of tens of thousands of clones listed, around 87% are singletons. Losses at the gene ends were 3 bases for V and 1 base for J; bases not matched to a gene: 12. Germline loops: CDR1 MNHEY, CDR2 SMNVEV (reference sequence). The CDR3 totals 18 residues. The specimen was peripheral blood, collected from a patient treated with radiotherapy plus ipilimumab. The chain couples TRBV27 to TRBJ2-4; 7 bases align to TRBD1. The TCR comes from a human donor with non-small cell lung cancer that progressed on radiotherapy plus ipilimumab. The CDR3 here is CASSLRDQTGFAKNIQYF. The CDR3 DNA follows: TGTGCCAGCAGTTTGAGGGATCAGACAGGGTTCGCCAAAAACATTCAGTACTTC.